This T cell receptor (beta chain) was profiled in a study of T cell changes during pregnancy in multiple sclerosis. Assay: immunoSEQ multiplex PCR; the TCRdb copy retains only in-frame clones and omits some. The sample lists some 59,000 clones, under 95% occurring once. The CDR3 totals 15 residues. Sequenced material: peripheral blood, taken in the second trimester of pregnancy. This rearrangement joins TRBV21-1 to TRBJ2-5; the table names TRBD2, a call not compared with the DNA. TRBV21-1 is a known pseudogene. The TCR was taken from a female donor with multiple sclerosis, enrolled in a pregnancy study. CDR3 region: CASSNAGLEAITQYF. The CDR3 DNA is TGTGCCAGCAGCAATGCGGGACTAGAGGCTATAACCCAGTACTTC.